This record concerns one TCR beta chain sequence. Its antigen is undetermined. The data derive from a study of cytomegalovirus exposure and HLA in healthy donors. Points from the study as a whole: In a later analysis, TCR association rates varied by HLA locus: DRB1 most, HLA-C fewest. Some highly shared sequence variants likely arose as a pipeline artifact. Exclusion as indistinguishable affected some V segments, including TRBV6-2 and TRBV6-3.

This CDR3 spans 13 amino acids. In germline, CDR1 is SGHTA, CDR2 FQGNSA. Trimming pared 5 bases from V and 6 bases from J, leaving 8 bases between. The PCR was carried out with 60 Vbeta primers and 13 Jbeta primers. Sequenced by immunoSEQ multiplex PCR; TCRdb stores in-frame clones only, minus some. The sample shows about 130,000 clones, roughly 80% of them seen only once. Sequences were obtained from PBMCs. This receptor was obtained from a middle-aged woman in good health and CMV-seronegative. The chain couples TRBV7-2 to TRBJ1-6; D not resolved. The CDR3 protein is CASSGEGNSPLHF. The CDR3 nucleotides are TGTGCCAGCAGCGGAGAGGGTAATTCACCCCTCCACTTT.